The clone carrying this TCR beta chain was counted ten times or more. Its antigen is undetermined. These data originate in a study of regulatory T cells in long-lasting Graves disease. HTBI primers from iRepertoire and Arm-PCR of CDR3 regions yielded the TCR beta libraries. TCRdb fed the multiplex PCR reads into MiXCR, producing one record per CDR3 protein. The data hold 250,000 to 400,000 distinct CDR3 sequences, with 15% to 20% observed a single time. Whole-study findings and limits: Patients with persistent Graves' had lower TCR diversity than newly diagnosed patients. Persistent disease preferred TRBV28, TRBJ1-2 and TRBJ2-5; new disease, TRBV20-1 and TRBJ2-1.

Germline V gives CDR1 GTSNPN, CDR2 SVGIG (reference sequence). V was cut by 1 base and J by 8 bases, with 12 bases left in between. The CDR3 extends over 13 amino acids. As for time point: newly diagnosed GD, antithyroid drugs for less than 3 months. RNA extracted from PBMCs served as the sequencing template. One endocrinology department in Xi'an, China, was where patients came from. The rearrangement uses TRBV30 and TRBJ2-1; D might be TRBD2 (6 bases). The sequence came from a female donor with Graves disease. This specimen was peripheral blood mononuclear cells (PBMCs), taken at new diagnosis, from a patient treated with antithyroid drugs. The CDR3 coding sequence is TGTGCCTGGAGTGCCGGGGGTGGGTATGAGCAGTTCTTC. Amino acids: CAWSAGGGYEQFF. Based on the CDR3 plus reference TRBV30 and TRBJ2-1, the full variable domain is SQTIHQWPATLVQPVGSPLSLECTVEGTSNPNLYWYRQAAGRGLQLLFYSVGIGQISSEVPQNLSASRPQDRQFILSSKKLLLSDSGFYLCAWSAGGGYEQFFGPGTRLTVL.